The following is a T cell receptor beta chain sequence with its context. This record belongs to a study of preoperative IRX-2 immunotherapy in early breast cancer. CDR3 length: 13 residues. CDR1 is SNHLY and CDR2 is FYNNEI in the germline V gene. The V and J ends lost 6 bases and 4 bases respectively, with 10 bases between them. Produced via immunoSEQ multiplex PCR; TCRdb's table is partial and in-frame only. The data show about 98,000 clones, more than 80% seen once. Treatment specified: preoperative locoregional IRX-2 cytokine immunotherapy. Preoperative locoregional IRX-2 cytokine immunotherapy was tested in the phase Ib source study.

The rearrangement joins TRBV2 to TRBJ2-1, with D perhaps TRBD2 (5 bases). Specimen: tumor tissue, collected after IRX-2 immunotherapy. The sequence was collected from a human donor with breast cancer. CDR3 sequence reads: CASSGVGYNEQFF. The CDR3 DNA sequence: TGTGCCAGCAGCGGGGTGGGTTACAATGAGCAGTTCTTC.